Listed below are T cell receptor beta chains from one sample, sequenced in a study of blood T cell repertoires in COVID-19. Some clones are missing from TCRdb's copy, which holds only in-frame ones; the method was immunoSEQ multiplex PCR. The repertoire has 150,000 or so clones, approximately 93% of them found once; the top ten carry around 2%. The material sequenced was peripheral blood. All receptors come from a woman aged 55-70 years with COVID-19, enrolled during active disease. Each CDR3 is given without its conserved first and last residue. The order of the fields is V gene, clone size, J gene, CDR3 protein. Only some rows state a clone size, as once, few, many or a class for expanded clones.

TRBV19	once	TRBJ1-4	ASSPLRQGGEKLF
TRBV5-1	.	TRBJ1-5	ASSLEGSPDQPQH
TRBV6-2/TRBV6-3	.	TRBJ2-3	ASSYSLAGGKDTQY
TRBV19	.	TRBJ1-4	ASSPVPGRGWIEKLF
TRBV11-2	.	TRBJ2-5	ASSFSSGGRGETQY
TRBV27	.	TRBJ2-6	ASSPWTDSGANVLT
TRBV19	.	TRBJ1-1	ASRGNTEAF
TRBV4-1	.	TRBJ1-2	ASSQDSEGRRT
TRBV3-1/TRBV3-2	.	TRBJ2-7	ASSQESSGGRYEQY
TRBV30	.	TRBJ1-2	AWRVTGYGGYT
TRBV2	once	TRBJ1-3	ASSGRGTGNTIY
TRBV9	few	TRBJ1-2	ASEPHANYGYT
TRBV4-3	.	TRBJ1-5	ASSQDRRYSNQPQH
TRBV27	.	TRBJ1-2	ASSSSSVTGGYT
TRBV27	.	TRBJ1-2	ASSSGGQGVSYGYT
TRBV5-1	.	TRBJ1-2	ASSRDRAGYT
TRBV11-3	.	TRBJ2-3	ASASGGATSTDTQY
TRBV27	.	TRBJ2-3	ASSIDRGPQNTQY
TRBV7-2	once	TRBJ2-2	ASSLFGGAPGELF
TRBV18	.	TRBJ1-4	ASSPRQLNEKLF
TRBV3-1/TRBV3-2	.	TRBJ2-7	ASSRSYEQY
TRBV12-3/TRBV12-4	.	TRBJ1-3	ASSQDTRNTIY
TRBV21-1	.	TRBJ1-3	ARSPSGYSGNTIY
TRBV27	.	TRBJ2-7	ASSLSQTYEQY
TRBV28	.	TRBJ2-5	ASSSGGSQETQY
TRBV27	.	TRBJ2-7	ASSLSAGGGEQY
TRBV9	.	TRBJ1-1	ASSATTGKAEAF
TRBV3-1/TRBV3-2	.	TRBJ2-2	ASSQEDLAGGPGELF
TRBV7-9	.	TRBJ2-7	ASSASLAGVYEQY
TRBV11-3	.	TRBJ1-1	ASSPLTGRRNTEAF
TRBV11-3	few	TRBJ2-1	ASSLGLGARRNEQF
TRBV27	.	TRBJ2-2	ASSLGRVAGELF
TRBV4-3	.	TRBJ1-2	ASSQDPAGISYGYT
TRBV19	.	TRBJ1-6	ASSIGGHYNSPLH
TRBV27	once	TRBJ1-3	ASSLRGGNTIY
TRBV27	.	TRBJ1-1	ASSPGTTPGEAF
TRBV4-1	.	TRBJ1-4	ASSQVGGLNEKLF
TRBV19	.	TRBJ1-2	ATTRQGGGDYGYT
TRBV4-2	.	TRBJ1-1	ASSQGGQGIGYTEAF
TRBV6-5	.	TRBJ1-1	ASRTGYANTEAF
TRBV5-6	.	TRBJ2-1	ASSPLGETYNEQF
TRBV3-1/TRBV3-2	.	TRBJ2-6	ASNPGGLSGANVLT
TRBV4-3	.	TRBJ1-2	ASSPGVGALRNYGYT
TRBV6-2/TRBV6-3	.	TRBJ2-7	ASSYSKQYTDGYEQY
TRBV6-2/TRBV6-3	once	TRBJ1-5	ASSYRTARRAVGNQPQH
TRBV6-5	.	TRBJ1-2	ASTPDRGYGYT